Listed here are 13 T cell receptor beta chains from one sample, sequenced in a study of blood T cells in healthy people across ages. A second PCR of 7 to 11 cycles used a sample-barcoded 5' primer and a J-beta primer mix. Using its own MiXCR run on the 5' RACE reads, TCRdb lists one record per CDR3 protein. The table shows roughly 680,000 distinct CDR3 sequences, with around 45% occurring only once. The sequencing sample was made of blood. All receptors come from a woman aged 55-70 years in good health.

V is TRBV18 and J is TRBJ1-1; D ambiguous. In germline, CDR1 is KGHSH, CDR2 LQKENI. The CDR3 contains 14 residues. The ends were cut back, 1 base at V and 1 base at J, with 7 bases in the middle. The chain's CDR3 is CASSPLVWNTEAFF. CDR3 in DNA: TGTGCCAGCTCACCACTTGTCTGGAACACTGAAGCTTTCTTT.

Worth noting for this clonotype: At one boundary the junction diverges from the germline segment, which might be a read error. This chain connects TRBV9 to TRBJ2-7, with D perhaps given as TRBD1 or TRBD2 (5 bases each). CDR3 size: 15 residues. From germline, CDR1 is SGDLS and CDR2 YYNGEE. CDR3 in amino acids: CASSAGSRVDYAQYF. For the CDR3, the DNA is TGTGCCAGCAGCGCCGGGTCCAGGGTAGACTACGCGCAGTACTTC. Full variable domain (missing parts from reference TRBV9 and TRBJ2-7): DSGVTQTPKHLITATGQRVTLRCSPRSGDLSVYWYQQSLDQGLQFLIQYYNGEERAKGNILERFSAQQFPDLHSELNLSSLELGDSALYFCASSAGSRVDYAQYFGPGTRLTVT.

The rearrangement joins TRBV16 to TRBJ1-2; 12 bases are a match to TRBD1. CDR3 length equals 20 residues. V lost 4 bases, J lost 1 base, and 16 bases stayed unmatched. Germline V gives CDR1 KGHSY, CDR2 FQNENV. CDR3 DNA: TGTGCCAGCAGCCCGTTTGGGACAGGGGGCCTAACTGGGATTAACTATGGCTACACCTTC. Translated: CASSPFGTGGLTGINYGYTF.

J is TRBJ2-1 and V is TRBV5-1; D may be TRBD1 (5 bases). The CDR3 spans 14 residues. V was trimmed by 5 bases and J by 6 bases, leaving 15 bases between them. From germline, CDR1 is SGHRS and CDR2 YFSETQ. DNA of the CDR3: TGCGCCAGCAGTGACCCCCAGGGTGGCAATGAGCAGTTCTTC. The encoded protein is CASSDPQGGNEQFF.

The rearrangement joins TRBV7-9 to TRBJ1-1, with D unresolved. The germline CDR1 and CDR2 sequences are SEHNR and FQNEAQ (reference sequence). V lost 7 bases and J lost 2, with 8 bases in between. The CDR3 length is 12 residues. CDR3 loop: CASKIFNTEAFF. CDR3 in DNA: TGTGCCAGCAAGATTTTTAACACTGAAGCTTTCTTT. Combining the CDR3 with reference TRBV7-9 and TRBJ1-1 gives the whole variable domain DTGVSQNPRHKITKRGQNVTFRCDPISEHNRLYWYRQTLGQGPEFLTYFQNEAQLEKSRLLSDRFSAERPKGSFSTLEIQRTEQGDSAMYLCASKIFNTEAFFGQGTRLTVV.

This clonotype was counted between two and nine times. The chain has TRBV29-1 and TRBJ2-5, with a tentative D call TRBD2 (5 bases). Germline CDR1 SQVTM, CDR2 ANQGSEA. V was shortened by 6 bases and J by 4 bases, with 15 bases between the two germline ends. CDR3 length equals 13 residues. The CDR3 nucleotides are TGCAGCGTCATCCCGCCGGGGATAGAGACCCAGTACTTC. This codes for CSVIPPGIETQYF.

V and J are TRBV20-1 and TRBJ2-1; 7 nucleotides line up with TRBD2. Germline loops: CDR1 DFQATT, CDR2 SNEGSKA (reference sequence). V lost 1 base and J lost 7; bases outside the gene matches: 10. This CDR3 is built from 15 residues. DNA of the CDR3: TGCAGTGCTAGAGTTTTCCGTGGAGCGGGAAATGAGCAGTTCTTC. Translated, it gives CSARVFRGAGNEQFF.

V and J are TRBV29-1 and TRBJ2-2; possibly TRBD1 for D (6 bases). Trimming pared 5 bases from V and 4 bases from J, leaving 23 bases between. CDR1 is SQVTM, CDR2 ANQGSEA, per germline. The CDR3 runs 17 residues. CDR3 in DNA: TGCAGCGTTCAAAGCCGCCGCCCAGGGGCCGGCACCGGGGAGCTGTTTTTT. This gives the protein CSVQSRRPGAGTGELFF.

The chain has TRBV2 and TRBJ2-2; D is ambiguous. Trimming removed 4 bases from V and 4 bases from J, with 7 bases in between. The CDR3 totals 13 residues. CDR1 is SNHLY and CDR2 is FYNNEI in the germline V gene. CDR3 protein: CASSGFVTGELFF. The CDR3 nucleotides are TGTGCCAGCAGTGGTTTTGTCACCGGGGAGCTGTTTTTT.

This sequence joins TRBV20-1 and TRBJ2-1, with 8 bases aligning to TRBD2. Gene TRBJ2-7 matches the end of the DNA better, so the J call may be wrong. The CDR3 loop spans 17 amino acids. CDR1 and CDR2 from the germline V gene are DFQATT and SNEGSKA (reference sequence). Here the CDR3 reads CSARDYYREGGYNEQYF. CDR3 coding DNA: TGCAGTGCTAGAGATTATTACCGGGAGGGTGGTTACAATGAGCAGTACTTC.

The sample holds a few counts of this clonotype. The chain uses TRBV7-2 and TRBJ2-1, with 10 nucleotides matching TRBD2. The CDR3 loop spans 17 amino acids. CDR1 and CDR2 from the germline V gene are SGHTA and FQGNSA. The trim removed 5 bases at V and 4 bases at J, leaving 11 bases unmatched. The CDR3 nucleotides read TGTGCCAGCAGCCCACGGGGGCTAGCGGGAGCTTACAATGAGCAGTTCTTC. It specifies CASSPRGLAGAYNEQFF.

This clonotype was seen only a few times. The genes are TRBV7-9 and TRBJ2-3; tentatively, D is TRBD1 or TRBD2 (5 bases each). CDR1 and CDR2 (germline): SEHNR, FQNEAQ (reference sequence). CDR3 length equals 15 residues. V lost 5 bases and J 6 bases, leaving 18 bases between the germline ends. The CDR3 region is CASSPGRPASDTQYF. The CDR3 DNA reads TGTGCCAGCAGCCCGGGACGTCCTGCATCCGATACGCAGTATTTT.

This clonotype turned up a few times. This chain connects TRBV20-1 to TRBJ2-3, with TRBD2 matching over 13 bases. Germline V gene lookup returns CDR1 DFQATT and CDR2 SNEGSKA (reference sequence). The CDR3 covers 15 residues. V lost 4 bases and J lost 4; bases outside the gene matches: 5. CDR3 coding DNA: TGCAGTGCTACGAGGACTAGCGGGAGACCAGATACGCAGTATTTT. Translated, it gives CSATRTSGRPDTQYF.